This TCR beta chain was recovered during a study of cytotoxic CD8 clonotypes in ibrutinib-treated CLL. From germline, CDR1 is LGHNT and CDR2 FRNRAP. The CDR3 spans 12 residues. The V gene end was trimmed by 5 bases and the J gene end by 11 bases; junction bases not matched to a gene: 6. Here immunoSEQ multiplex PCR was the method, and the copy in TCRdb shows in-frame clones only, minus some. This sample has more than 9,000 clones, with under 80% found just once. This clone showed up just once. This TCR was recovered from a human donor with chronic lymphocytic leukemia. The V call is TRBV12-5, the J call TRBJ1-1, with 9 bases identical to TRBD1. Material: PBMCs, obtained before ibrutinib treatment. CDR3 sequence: CASGLGQGRAFF. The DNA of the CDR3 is TGTGCTAGTGGTCTAGGACAGGGGCGGGCTTTCTTT.